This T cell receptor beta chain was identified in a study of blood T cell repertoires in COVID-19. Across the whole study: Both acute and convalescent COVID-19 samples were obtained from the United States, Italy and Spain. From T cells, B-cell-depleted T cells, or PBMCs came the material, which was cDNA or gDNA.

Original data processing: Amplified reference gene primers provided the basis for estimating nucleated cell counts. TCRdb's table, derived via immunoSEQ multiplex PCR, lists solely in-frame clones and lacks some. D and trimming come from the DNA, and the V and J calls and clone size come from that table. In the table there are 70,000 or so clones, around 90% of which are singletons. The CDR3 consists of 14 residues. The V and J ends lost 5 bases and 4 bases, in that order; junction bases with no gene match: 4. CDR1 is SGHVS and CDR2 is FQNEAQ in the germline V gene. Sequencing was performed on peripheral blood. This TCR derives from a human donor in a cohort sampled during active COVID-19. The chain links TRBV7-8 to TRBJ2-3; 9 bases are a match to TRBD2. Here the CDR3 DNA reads TGTGCCAGCAGCCCCCTAGCGGGACCAGATACGCAGTATTTT. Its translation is CASSPLAGPDTQYF.